A selection of T cell receptor beta chains follows, all from one sample in a study of spatial heterogeneity in lung cancer. One entry per CDR3 protein results from TCRdb running MiXCR on the 5' RACE reads. This sample carries 30,000 to 45,000 distinct CDR3 sequences, 7% to 7.5% of them seen once, and the ten largest clones take 25% to 35%. This specimen consisted of PBMCs, obtained at surgery. Every receptor here comes from a female donor with early-stage non-small cell lung cancer. The CDR3 runs from the conserved cysteine through the conserved F or W. A D gene is named only where the DNA matches it firmly. Not all rows give a size; the values are once, few, many and, for expanded clones, a class.

V: TRBV7-6
D: TRBD1
size: few
J: TRBJ2-5
DNA: TGTGCCAGCAGCTTAGCGATAGGACAGGGGCTTAAAGAGACCCAGTACTTC
CDR3: CASSLAIGQGLKETQYF

V: TRBV5-1
D: -
size: many
J: TRBJ2-1
DNA: TGCGCCAGCAGCTTTGTTCTGGGCAATGAGCAGTTCTTC
CDR3: CASSFVLGNEQFF

V: TRBV7-8
D: TRBD2
size: many
J: TRBJ2-5
DNA: TGTGCCAGCAGCTCGACCCCCGGACTAGCGGGGGGAGAGACCCAGTACTTC
CDR3: CASSSTPGLAGGETQYF

V: TRBV28
D: TRBD2
size: -
J: TRBJ2-2
DNA: TGTGCCAGCAGTTTAAGGACTAGCGCTTATCTGACCGGGGAGCTGTTTTTT
CDR3: CASSLRTSAYLTGELFF

V: TRBV20-1
D: TRBD2
size: few
J: TRBJ2-1
DNA: TGCAGTGCTAGCACCGGGACTAGCCTATACAATGAGCAGTTCTTC
CDR3: CSASTGTSLYNEQFF

V: TRBV20-1
D: -
size: few
J: TRBJ2-1
DNA: TGCAGTACCGCTGGCTCCTACAATGAGCAGTTCTTC
CDR3: CSTAGSYNEQFF

V: TRBV10-3
D: TRBD2
size: few
J: TRBJ2-7
DNA: TGTGCCATCCGAGCGGGAGACGCTGAGCAGTACTTC
CDR3: CAIRAGDAEQYF

V: TRBV7-9
D: -
size: few
J: TRBJ2-1
DNA: TGTGCCAGCAGCCCTCGGGCGGGGTCCAATGAGCAGTTCTTC
CDR3: CASSPRAGSNEQFF

V: TRBV28
D: -
size: few
J: TRBJ1-5
DNA: TGTGCCAGCAGTTTTCAGGGGTTACCTCATCAGCCCCAGCATTTT
CDR3: CASSFQGLPHQPQHF

V: TRBV5-1
D: -
size: many
J: TRBJ2-1
DNA: TGCGCCAGCAATGACGGGAGCTCCTACAATGAGCAGTTCTTC
CDR3: CASNDGSSYNEQFF

V: TRBV5-1
D: -
size: few
J: TRBJ1-5
DNA: TGCGCCAGCAGCTTGTGGGACGGAAGCAATCAGCCCCAGCATTTT
CDR3: CASSLWDGSNQPQHF

V: TRBV9
D: TRBD2
size: many
J: TRBJ2-3
DNA: TGTGCCAGCAGCGCTAGGAGCGGGAGAGGCGGTTCGAATACGCAGTATTTT
CDR3: CASSARSGRGGSNTQYF

V: TRBV7-9
D: TRBD1
size: many
J: TRBJ1-2
DNA: TGTGCCAGCAGCTTAGGTCAGGGGGAAGAGGAGCTAGGTCTCTATGGCTACACCTTC
CDR3: CASSLGQGEEELGLYGYTF

V: TRBV11-2
D: TRBD1
size: many
J: TRBJ2-7
DNA: TGTGCCAGCAGCACCCGACAGGGTCACGAGCAGTACTTC
CDR3: CASSTRQGHEQYF

V: TRBV29-1
D: -
size: -
J: TRBJ2-2
DNA: TGCAGCGTTAGGGGGGGAACATCCAACACCGGGGAGCTGTTTTTT
CDR3: CSVRGGTSNTGELFF

V: TRBV6-6
D: -
size: -
J: TRBJ1-1
DNA: TGTGCCAGCAGTTACTCGAAGTTGGGGAACACTGAAGCTTTCTTT
CDR3: CASSYSKLGNTEAFF

V: TRBV5-1
D: TRBD2
size: -
J: TRBJ2-2
DNA: TGCGCCAGCAGCTTGAGTCGGGAGGGGGCCGGGGAGCTGTTTTTT
CDR3: CASSLSREGAGELFF